This entry describes one TCR beta chain. Germline values: CDR1 SGDLS, CDR2 YYNGEE. The ends were cut back, 0 bases at V and 0 bases at J, with 3 bases in the middle. The CDR3 consists of 14 residues. Data came from immunoSEQ multiplex PCR; TCRdb stores just in-frame clones and leaves some out. The repertoire consists of roughly 140,000 clones, with 80% occurring once and the leading ten covering 3.5%. The entry originates in a study of blood T cell repertoires in COVID-19. Specimen: peripheral blood. The receptor was isolated from a man in his 70s who had recovered from COVID-19. V is TRBV9 and J is TRBJ2-2; D unresolved. The CDR3 here is CASSVAPNTGELFF. CDR3 nucleotides: TGTGCCAGCAGCGTAGCTCCGAACACCGGGGAGCTGTTTTTT. Complete variable domain (other parts from reference TRBV9 and TRBJ2-2): DSGVTQTPKHLITATGQRVTLRCSPRSGDLSVYWYQQSLDQGLQFLIQYYNGEERAKGNILERFSAQQFPDLHSELNLSSLELGDSALYFCASSVAPNTGELFFGEGSRLTVL.